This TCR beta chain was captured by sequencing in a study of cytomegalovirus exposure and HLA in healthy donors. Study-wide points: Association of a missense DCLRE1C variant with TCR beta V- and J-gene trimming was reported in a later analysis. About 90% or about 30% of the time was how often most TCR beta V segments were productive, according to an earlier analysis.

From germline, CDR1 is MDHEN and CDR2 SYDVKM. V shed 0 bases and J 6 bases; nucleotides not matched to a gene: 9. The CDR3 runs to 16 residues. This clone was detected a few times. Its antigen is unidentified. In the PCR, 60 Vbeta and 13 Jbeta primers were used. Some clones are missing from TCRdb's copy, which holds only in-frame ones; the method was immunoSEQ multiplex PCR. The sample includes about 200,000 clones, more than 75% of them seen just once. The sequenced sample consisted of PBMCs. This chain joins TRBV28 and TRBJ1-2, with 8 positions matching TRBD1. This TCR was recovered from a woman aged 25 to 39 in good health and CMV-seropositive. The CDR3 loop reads CASSLWGQASGNGYTF. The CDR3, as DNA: TGTGCCAGCAGTTTATGGGGACAGGCGTCGGGGAATGGCTACACCTTC.